The next 10 T cell receptor beta chains were all read from a single sample in a study of cytomegalovirus exposure and HLA in healthy donors (dated by TCRdb to the late 2010s). Receptors were amplified or captured by the immunoSEQ multiplex PCR assay. A mixture of 60 forward primers for TCR Vbeta segments and 13 reverse primers for TCR Jbeta segments was used in the multiplex PCR. The table comes from immuneACCESS by way of TCRdb, which keeps in-frame sequences with V and J called. Part of the clones is missing from these tables; in studies checked, under half for an unresolved V gene and the rest for unknown reasons. This sample gives fewer than 200,000 clones in total; approximately 80% of them show up just once. Roughly 4.5% of the sample is in the top ten clones. The sample consisted of PBMCs. The receptors were gathered from a woman aged 45-65 years in good health and CMV-seropositive.

The chain joins TRBV6-1 to TRBJ1-4; no clear D. Germline CDR1 MNHNS, CDR2 SASEGT. Trimming pared 5 bases from V and 7 bases from J, leaving 8 bases between. This CDR3 has 12 amino acids. CDR3 sequence reads: CASSTTGEKLFF. CDR3 sequence (DNA): TGTGCCAGCAGTACGACGGGTGAAAAACTGTTTTTT.

In its sample, this clone was seen a few times. V gene TRBV29-1 combines with J gene TRBJ1-2; 9 positions match TRBD1. The V segment lost 5 bases and the J segment 8 bases; nucleotides outside the gene matches: 9. The germline V gene encodes CDR1 SQVTM and CDR2 ANQGSEA. This CDR3 has 13 residues. The CDR3 DNA is TGCAGCGTTTCCGACAGGGGGGATAGGGGCTACACCTTC. Its translation is CSVSDRGDRGYTF.

The chain joins TRBV6-1 to TRBJ1-2; D is unresolved. The V end lost 10 bases, the J end lost 4 bases, and 16 bases lay between the germline ends. In germline, CDR1 is MNHNS, CDR2 SASEGT. The CDR3 is 13 amino acids. CDR3 sequence (DNA): TGTGCCACGGACCCGGGGTACTTCTATGGCTACACCTTC. Translating gives CATDPGYFYGYTF.

The chain has TRBV19 and TRBJ2-3; TRBD1 might be the D (6 bases). Germline V gene lookup returns CDR1 LNHDA and CDR2 SQIVND (reference sequence). The CDR3 contains 13 residues. The ends were cut back, 11 bases at V and 0 bases at J, with 12 bases in the middle. CDR3: CADDRTSTDTQYF. CDR3 bases: TGTGCCGATGACAGGACTAGCACAGATACGCAGTATTTT.

This clone turned up a few times. The chain employs TRBV7-9 and TRBJ2-5, with TRBD1 matching over 9 bases. The end of the DNA is better explained by TRBJ2-7, so the J call may be wrong. The CDR3 runs to 15 residues. The V gene's germline CDR1 is SEHNR and CDR2 FQNEAQ (reference sequence). The CDR3 DNA follows: TGTGCCAGCAGCTTGGGACAGGGACTTCCCTACGAGCAGTACTTC. This gives the protein CASSLGQGLPYEQYF.

J is TRBJ2-1 and V is TRBV7-9; 14 bases fit TRBD2. With V trimmed by 5 bases and J by 8 bases, 5 bases remained unmatched. The length of the CDR3 is 15 residues. Germline lookup yields CDR1 SEHNR and CDR2 FQNEAQ (reference sequence). The CDR3 coding sequence is TGTGCCAGCAGCAATGGACTAGCGGGGGGTGATGAGCAGTTCTTC. Translated: CASSNGLAGGDEQFF.

J is TRBJ1-5 and V is TRBV6-6; possible D gene TRBD1, 5 bases. CDR1 is MNHNY and CDR2 is SVGAGI in the germline V gene (reference sequence). Trimming took off 6 bases at V and 0 bases at J, with 9 bases between the two ends. CDR3 length equals 14 residues. CDR3 amino acids: CASRIRDSNQPQHF. DNA of the CDR3: TGTGCCAGCAGAATCAGGGATAGCAATCAGCCCCAGCATTTT.

The J gene is TRBJ2-3, the V gene TRBV7-9; 11 nucleotides match TRBD2. There are 12 residues in the CDR3. In germline, CDR1 is SEHNR, CDR2 FQNEAQ (reference sequence). DNA for the CDR3: TGTTCCTCAACTAGCGGGAGAGATACGCAGTATTTT. Its protein is CSSTSGRDTQYF.

This clone occurred once. This chain links TRBV9 with TRBJ2-4; 13 nucleotides align to TRBD2. V lost 1 base, J lost 8 bases, and 9 bases stayed unmatched. The CDR3 has 17 residues. CDR1 is SGDLS and CDR2 is YYNGEE in the germline V gene. The CDR3 loop is CASSVHPTSGRLDIQYF. For the CDR3, the DNA is TGTGCCAGCAGCGTACACCCGACTAGCGGGAGGCTAGACATTCAGTACTTC.

The chain joins TRBV28 to TRBJ1-5; the D is unclear. Germline V gene sequence: CDR1 MDHEN, CDR2 SYDVKM. This CDR3 is 12 amino acids long. Trimming shortened V by 6 bases and J by 4 bases, and 7 bases separated the two germline ends. The CDR3 spells CASSTSNQPQHF. DNA of the CDR3: TGTGCCAGCAGCACAAGTAATCAGCCCCAGCATTTT.